This entry lists 13 T cell receptor beta chains sequenced from one sample in a study of molecular identifiers for immune sequencing clone quantification (dated by TCRdb to 2016 to 2019). The library was generated by PCR. The sequencer was an Illumina HiSeq 4000. TCRdb reworked the public reads: Q25 trimming with fastp, MiXCR clone assembly, productive beta chains retained. Every distinct CDR3 protein forms one entry, paired with its most common genes and DNA. Recorded for this sample are about 320,000 distinct CDR3 sequences; about 21% of them occurred a single time. The ten largest clones capture more than 0.8% of the sample. Sequencing was done on a sample of naive CD8+ T cells from blood, with Jurkat cell RNA spiked in. In light of the paper, this sample's cell subset or site label describes: FACS-sorted CD8+CD4-CCR7+CD45RA+ naive T cells. Receptors were obtained from a human donor in good health. Some libraries in this study had Jurkat cell RNA spiked in.

In its sample, this clonotype was seen a few times. The genes are TRBV27 and TRBJ1-2, with 10 bases identical to TRBD1. V lost 3 bases, J lost 3 bases, and 13 bases stayed unmatched. The CDR3 has 18 residues. Per the germline V gene, CDR1 is MNHEY and CDR2 is SMNVEV (reference sequence). This chain's CDR3 is CASSFIYTTGGAHYGYTF. The CDR3 DNA reads TGTGCCAGCAGTTTCATCTATACGACAGGGGGCGCGCACTATGGCTACACCTTC.

As for this clonotype: Given a much more abundant clone one base away, this may be a read error. V usage is TRBV7-2 and J usage is TRBJ2-1; 11 bases map to TRBD1. CDR3 length equals 15 residues. Germline-derived CDR1 and CDR2 are SGHTA and FQGNSA. CDR3 in amino acids: CASSFRTGGYNEQSF. DNA for the CDR3: TGTGCCAGCAGCTTCAGGACAGGGGGCTACAATGAGCAGTCCTTC.

This clonotype was counted ten times or more. The J gene is TRBJ1-1, the V gene TRBV4-3, with D hard to call. Per germline, CDR1 LGHNA and CDR2 YSLEER. This CDR3 is built from 16 residues. The V end was cut by 0 bases, the J end by 0 bases, with 11 bases between. The CDR3 DNA sequence: TGCGCCAGCAGCCAAGAAACAGCCCTTATGAACACTGAAGCTTTCTTT. Protein product: CASSQETALMNTEAFF.

At least ten counts were recorded for this clonotype. The genes are TRBV12-3 or TRBV12-4 and TRBJ2-3; D is possibly TRBD1 (6 bases). V shed 6 bases and J shed 4 bases, with 17 bases lying between them. The CDR3 extends over 15 amino acids. CDR3 coding DNA: TGTGCCAGCAGCACCGACAGGTTTCGCCCAGATACGCAGTATTTT. It yields the protein CASSTDRFRPDTQYF.

Concerning this clonotype itself: A much larger clonotype is one base distant, so this may be a read error. The V and J genes are TRBV27 and TRBJ2-5, with 10 bases aligning to TRBD2. Germline V gene sequence: CDR1 MNHEY, CDR2 SMNVEV (reference sequence). The CDR3 extends over 16 amino acids. The CDR3 spells CAGSPVGLADQETQYF. CDR3 DNA: TGTGCCGGCAGTCCGGTAGGACTAGCGGACCAAGAGACCCAGTACTTC.

In its sample, this clonotype was seen many times. V gene TRBV13 combines with J gene TRBJ1-1; 8 bases agree with TRBD1. Trimming at V came to 10 bases and at J to 11 bases, leaving 9 bases not matched to a gene. Germline V gene data show CDR1 as PRHDT and CDR2 as FYEKMQ (reference sequence). The CDR3 consists of 11 residues. Here the CDR3 reads CATSLQGAAFF. In nucleotides, the CDR3 is TGTGCCACCTCGCTGCAGGGGGCCGCTTTCTTT.

The gene calls are TRBV2 and TRBJ2-1; possibly TRBD1 for D (6 bases). This CDR3 spans 15 amino acids. Germline CDR1 reads SNHLY; CDR2 reads FYNNEI. The germline V and J ends were trimmed by 4 bases and 5 bases, with 15 bases remaining between them. CDR3 region: CASSVDRGGHNEQFF. The CDR3 DNA is TGTGCCAGCAGTGTCGACAGAGGGGGTCACAATGAGCAGTTCTTC.

This clonotype was seen ten or more times. The rearrangement uses TRBV7-8 and TRBJ2-1; no reliable D call. V lost 0 bases, J lost 6 bases, and 6 bases lay in between. The CDR3 is 13 amino acids. Germline values: CDR1 SGHVS, CDR2 FQNEAQ. The DNA of the CDR3 is TGTGCCAGCAGCTTAGCATACGCCAATGAGCAGTTCTTC. Translating gives CASSLAYANEQFF.

The chain joins TRBV27 to TRBJ2-1, with TRBD2 identical over 10 bases. V dropped 5 bases and J dropped 2; count of bases not matched to a gene: 3. The CDR3 sequence is 15 residues long. From germline, CDR1 is MNHEY and CDR2 SMNVEV (reference sequence). CDR3: CASSQLAGTYNEQFF. CDR3 sequence (DNA): TGTGCCAGCAGTCAACTAGCGGGGACCTACAATGAGCAGTTCTTC.

In its sample, this clonotype was seen a few times. The rearrangement joins TRBV20-1 to TRBJ2-7, with D possibly called TRBD1 or TRBD2 (5 bases each). The CDR3 covers 13 residues. Germline V lookup: CDR1 DFQATT, CDR2 SNEGSKA (reference sequence). V gave up 3 bases and J gave up 0 bases, with 9 bases separating them. This CDR3 is CSARGVPSYEQYF. The CDR3, as DNA: TGCAGTGCTAGGGGGGTTCCCTCCTACGAGCAGTACTTC.

Points on this clonotype: Given a much more abundant clone one base away, this may be a read error. The V gene is TRBV12-3 or TRBV12-4, the J gene TRBJ2-2, with 12 bases fitting TRBD2. This CDR3 is 16 amino acids long. The CDR3 reads CVSSFGLAGNTGELFF. DNA of the CDR3: TGTGTCAGCAGTTTCGGACTAGCGGGAAACACCGGGGAGCTGTTTTTT.

This clonotype was counted ten times or more. The chain combines TRBV27 with TRBJ2-3, with TRBD2 identical over 9 bases. CDR3 length: 15 residues. Looked up from germline, CDR1 is MNHEY and CDR2 is SMNVEV (reference sequence). The J segment lost 6 bases and the V segment lost 9 bases, leaving 13 bases of the junction unmatched. The CDR3 loop reads CASTAQRGVSDTQYF. CDR3 sequence (DNA): TGTGCCAGTACCGCCCAGCGGGGGGTCTCCGATACGCAGTATTTT.

With respect to this clonotype: It may be a read error: a sequence one base away is much more abundant. This rearrangement joins TRBV28 to TRBJ2-7, with 7 bases lining up with TRBD1. The CDR3 runs to 12 residues. V shed 10 bases, J shed 2 bases, and the junction held 5 bases outside the gene matches. CDR1 MDHEN and CDR2 SYDVKM come from the germline V gene. CDR3 amino acids: CANLGQTYEQYF. CDR3 nucleotide sequence: TGTGCCAACCTGGGACAGACCTACGAGCAGTACTTC.